This entry features one T cell receptor beta chain sequence. The data belong to a study of lymphopenia after photon versus proton radiotherapy. TCRdb's table, derived via immunoSEQ multiplex PCR, lists solely in-frame clones and lacks some. The table records some 76,000 clones, less than 95% of them present only once. The source was peripheral blood, collected from a patient treated with photon-based radiotherapy. This TCR was recovered from a woman aged 40 to 55 with cholangiocarcinoma.

DNA of the CDR3: TGTGCCAGTAGTATTTGGCAGTCCCGTAGCAATCAGCCCCAGCATTTT. This encodes CASSIWQSRSNQPQHF. This chain uses TRBV19 with TRBJ1-5; D not certain. Trimming took 3 bases from V and 0 from J, leaving 12 bases between them. Germline lookup yields CDR1 LNHDA and CDR2 SQIVND (reference sequence). The CDR3 loop spans 16 amino acids.